This T cell receptor beta chain was documented in a study of control samples from healthy donors and cancer patients. Only in-frame clones appear in the TCRdb table, and some are missing; sequencing was by immunoSEQ multiplex PCR. The sample yields approximately 93,000 clones, 85% to 90% seen once. Trimming shortened V by 5 bases and J by 2 bases, and 12 bases separated the two germline ends. CDR1 MDHEN and CDR2 SYDVKM come from the germline V gene. The CDR3 length is 14 residues. The source of this sequence is a woman aged 50 to 60 with colorectal cancer. The rearrangement uses TRBV28 and TRBJ2-5, with D possibly matching TRBD1 (6 bases). Sample: PBMCs. DNA for the CDR3: TGTGCCAGCAGTCCTTGGACAGTTCAAGAGACCCAGTACTTC. This encodes CASSPWTVQETQYF.